The sequence of this TCR beta chain was determined in a study of identical twins. Trimming left V 5 bases short and J 2 bases short, with 28 bases between. This CDR3 is built from 19 residues. Germline V CDR1 and CDR2: SQVTM, ANQGSEA. Template switching added a universal primer site, and cDNA bore unique molecular identifiers. TCRdb passed the 5' RACE reads through MiXCR, listing each CDR3 protein once. The repertoire holds approximately 590,000 distinct CDR3 sequences, roughly 9.5% seen once, with 2.5% to 3.5% in the top ten. Study-wide results and limits: Beta out-of-frame sequences showed weaker excess twin sharing. These conclusions were based on statistical analysis (cross-sectional, not following the same donors). Models underpredicted monozygotic twin sharing of out-of-frame TCR alpha.

This clonotype was counted between two and nine times. No antigen is known for it. The same data also contributed to another study, on yellow fever vaccine responses in identical twins.

This chain links TRBV29-1 with TRBJ2-1; D is uncertain. This TCR was sampled from a woman aged 18-30 years in good health. Sequenced material: PBMCs. The CDR3 DNA follows: TGCAGCGTTCCGCGTCACCTCCCGGGCAGTAGTATTACCTACAATGAGCAGTTCTTC. Translating gives CSVPRHLPGSSITYNEQFF.